These 23 T cell receptor beta chains were all obtained from the same sample, sequenced in a study of T-cell memory formation after mild COVID-19. TCRdb analysed the 5' RACE reads with MiXCR anew, one entry per CDR3 protein. The sample lists some 45,000 distinct CDR3 sequences; 25% to 30% were seen once. The sequenced sample consisted of PBMCs or a T cell subset sorted from them (not recorded which). The receptors were gathered from a man younger than 35 who had mild COVID-19 (a few samples of this study predate the infection). Cell type and time point are not known.

This clonotype has a count of ten or more. V gene TRBV6-2 or TRBV6-3 combines with J gene TRBJ2-1; D remains unclear. Trimming removed 3 bases from V and 4 bases from J, with 16 bases in between. The germline gives CDR1 MNHEY, CDR2 SVGEGT. The CDR3 runs 16 residues. The CDR3 DNA reads as TGTGCCAGCAGTTATCGGCTACCGACCATATACAATGAGCAGTTCTTC. It translates to CASSYRLPTIYNEQFF.

V gene TRBV7-2 combines with J gene TRBJ2-3; D remains ambiguous. The CDR3 is 11 residues long. V lost 1 base to trimming and J lost 6 bases, with 2 bases between them. Germline CDR1 is SGHTA and CDR2 is FQGNSA. The CDR3 region has the DNA TGTGCCAGCAGCTTAGAGGATACGCAGTATTTT. It codes for CASSLEDTQYF.

The chain recombines TRBV7-9 with TRBJ1-3; no definite D call. The germline V gene has CDR1 SEHNR and CDR2 FQNEAQ (reference sequence). V lost 3 bases and J 8 bases, leaving 14 bases between the germline ends. The CDR3 has 14 amino acids. As DNA, the CDR3 is TGTGCCAGCAGCTTCAGCACCCAAGAGGACACCATATATTTT. It codes for CASSFSTQEDTIYF.

By share, this clonotype ranks as medium-sized. The chain recombines TRBV11-1 with TRBJ2-1; possibly TRBD1 for D (7 bases). Trimming took 0 bases from V and 1 from J, leaving 10 bases between them. Germline-derived CDR1 and CDR2 are SGHAT and FQDESV (reference sequence). The CDR3 consists of 16 residues. The CDR3 loop is CASSLASGGSYNEQFF. The CDR3 DNA reads TGTGCCAGCAGCTTAGCGTCAGGGGGGTCCTACAATGAGCAGTTCTTC. The entire variable domain, with the rest obtained from reference TRBV11-1 and TRBJ2-1, is as follows: EAEVAQSPRYKITEKSQAVAFWCDPISGHATLYWYRQILGQGPELLVQFQDESVVDDSQLPKDRFSAERLKGVDSTLKIQPAELGDSAMYLCASSLASGGSYNEQFFGPGTRLTVL.

This clonotype was seen more than once but under ten times. The chain uses TRBV4-2 and TRBJ2-5, with 10 bases that match TRBD2. The germline V gene has CDR1 LGHNA and CDR2 YNFKEQ. Germline trimming cut 4 bases from V and 2 bases from J; bases unmatched to any gene: 4. CDR3 length: 15 residues. CDR3 residues: CASSRTSGTQETQYF. CDR3 nucleotides: TGTGCCAGCAGCCGGACTAGCGGTACTCAAGAGACCCAGTACTTC.

The chain couples TRBV28 to TRBJ1-1; the D is unclear. CDR3 length equals 14 residues. Trimming removed 8 bases from V and 1 base from J, with 14 bases in between. CDR1 and CDR2 from the germline V gene are MDHEN and SYDVKM. The CDR3 nucleotides are TGTGCCAGCCAACGGACTCTTTCGAACACTGAAGCTTTCTTT. Its protein is CASQRTLSNTEAFF.

J is TRBJ2-7 and V is TRBV21-1; the listed D gene, TRBD1, was not tested against the DNA. TRBV21-1 counts as a pseudogene. This CDR3 comprises 15 residues. CDR3 loop: CASTVYGGSSYEQYF. The CDR3 DNA reads as TGTGCCAGCACGGTTTATGGGGGTAGCTCCTACGAGCAGTACTTC.

The V gene is TRBV20-1, the J gene TRBJ2-7; D not certain. CDR3 length: 14 amino acids. The germline V and J ends were trimmed by 2 bases and 1 base, with 12 bases remaining between them. Germline-derived CDR1 and CDR2 are DFQATT and SNEGSKA (reference sequence). The CDR3 DNA sequence: TGCAGTGCTAGAAGCCAGCAAGTTTCCTACGAGCAGTACTTC. It translates to CSARSQQVSYEQYF.

The rearrangement joins TRBV5-6 to TRBJ1-2, with D possibly matching TRBD1 (5 bases). The CDR3 runs 13 residues. Trimming cost V 8 bases and J 2 bases, with 13 bases left between them. Germline loops: CDR1 SGHDT, CDR2 YYEEEE. In DNA form, the CDR3 reads TGTGCCAGTCTGACAGTGGAAAACTATGGCTACACCTTC. This translates into CASLTVENYGYTF.

This clonotype was found a few times. The V call is TRBV7-2, the J call TRBJ2-3; D is unresolved. The V end was cut by 5 bases, the J end by 0 bases, with 6 bases between. The CDR3 is made up of 13 amino acids. Germline V gene data show CDR1 as SGHTA and CDR2 as FQGNSA. CDR3 protein: CASSPPSTDTQYF. CDR3 coding DNA: TGTGCCAGCAGCCCCCCTAGCACAGATACGCAGTATTTT. Looking up the rest from reference TRBV7-2 and TRBJ2-3 gives the full variable domain: GAGVSQSPSNKVTEKGKDVELRCDPISGHTALYWYRQSLGQGLEFLIYFQGNSAPDKSGLPSDRFSAERTGGSVSTLTIQRTQQEDSAVYLCASSPPSTDTQYFGPGTRLTVL.

This clonotype was picked up many times. The chain recombines TRBV6-5 with TRBJ2-1, with 11 bases fitting TRBD1. The germline V gene has CDR1 MNHEY and CDR2 SVGAGI. The V segment lost 2 bases and the J segment 6 bases; nucleotides outside the gene matches: 3. The CDR3 loop spans 15 amino acids. The CDR3 bases are TGTGCCAGCAGTTACGGACAGGGGGCGGCCAATGAGCAGTTCTTC. Encoded protein: CASSYGQGAANEQFF.

This clonotype was seen only a few times. CDR3: CNPDVLNTEAFF. CDR3 DNA sequence: TGCAACCCGGACGTTCTGAACACTGAAGCTTTCTTT. The chain has TRBV20-1 and TRBJ1-1; D gene unclear. The CDR3 sequence is 12 residues long. The germline V gene has CDR1 DFQATT and CDR2 SNEGSKA (reference sequence).

The genes are TRBV6-1 and TRBJ1-2; tentative D call: TRBD1 (6 bases). The length of the CDR3 is 16 residues. The V gene lost 4 bases and the J gene lost 4 bases, with 19 bases spanning the gap. CDR1 and CDR2 (germline): MNHNS, SASEGT. CDR3 coding DNA: TGTGCCAGCAGTGCCTCCTGGGGGCAGGAGGGCTATGGCTACACCTTC. Protein product: CASSASWGQEGYGYTF.

In its sample, this clonotype was seen a few times. The rearrangement joins TRBV7-6 to TRBJ2-7, with D possibly TRBD2 on 5 matching bases. The V end lost 3 bases, the J end lost 5 bases, and 11 bases lay between the germline ends. Germline V gives CDR1 SGHVS, CDR2 FNYEAQ. This CDR3 contains 13 residues. The CDR3 here is CASSLGDWDEQYF. The DNA for the CDR3 is TGTGCCAGCAGCTTGGGAGATTGGGACGAGCAGTACTTC.

The chain is built from TRBV19 and TRBJ1-6; 10 positions match TRBD1. CDR3 size: 15 residues. Germline values: CDR1 LNHDA, CDR2 SQIVND (reference sequence). Germline trimming cut 8 bases from V and 5 bases from J; bases unmatched to any gene: 6. This CDR3 reads CASRSGTGDNSPLHF. Here the CDR3 DNA reads TGTGCCAGTCGCTCCGGGACAGGGGATAATTCACCCCTCCACTTT. Supplemented by reference TRBV19 and TRBJ1-6, the full variable domain reads DGGITQSPKYLFRKEGQNVTLSCEQNLNHDAMYWYRQDPGQGLRLIYYSQIVNDFQKGDIAEGYSVSREKKESFPLTVTSAQKNPTAFYLCASRSGTGDNSPLHFGNGTRLTVT.

At least ten counts were recorded for this clonotype. The chain has TRBV5-5 and TRBJ2-1, with 8 bases fitting TRBD2. The CDR3 runs to 14 residues. Germline loops: CDR1 SGHKS, CDR2 YYEKEE (reference sequence). J was trimmed by 5 bases and V by 4 bases; bases with no gene match: 5. The DNA for the CDR3 is TGTGCCAGCAGCCTCCCTAGCGGGCACAATGAGCAGTTCTTC. Its protein is CASSLPSGHNEQFF.

The chain uses TRBV24-1 and TRBJ2-1; tentative D call: TRBD2 (6 bases). The CDR3 consists of 15 residues. Germline CDR1 reads KGHDR; CDR2 reads SFDVKD. The V and J ends lost 3 bases and 6 bases respectively, with 14 bases between them. The CDR3 region has the DNA TGTGCCACCAGTGATCCAGGGACTCTATTCAATGAGCAGTTCTTC. Protein: CATSDPGTLFNEQFF.

The rearrangement joins TRBV12-5 to TRBJ2-1; no clear D gene. Germline values: CDR1 LGHNT, CDR2 FRNRAP. The CDR3 runs to 11 residues. V was shortened by 4 bases and J by 13 bases, with 11 bases between the two germline ends. Here the CDR3 reads CASGSWVSQFF. In DNA, the CDR3 is TGTGCTAGTGGTTCCTGGGTGTCCCAGTTCTTC.

This clonotype showed up many times. The rearrangement links TRBV11-1 to TRBJ2-7; D gene unclear. The CDR3 is 11 amino acids. CDR1 is SGHAT and CDR2 is FQDESV in the germline V gene (reference sequence). Trimming took 3 bases from V and 7 from J, leaving 7 bases between them. The CDR3 bases are TGTGCCAGCAGCTTGACGGCAGAGCAGTACTTC. Amino acids: CASSLTAEQYF.

This clonotype was counted between two and nine times. The rearrangement links TRBV29-1 to TRBJ2-7; D perhaps matches TRBD1 (6 bases). Germline lookup yields CDR1 SQVTM and CDR2 ANQGSEA. The CDR3 covers 14 residues. V shed 1 base and J shed 6 bases, with 16 bases lying between them. The CDR3 loop is CSVEGAGGRSEQYF. CDR3 coding DNA: TGCAGCGTTGAAGGGGCTGGGGGCCGAAGCGAGCAGTACTTC.

The V call is TRBV11-2, the J call TRBJ2-1; the D gene is possibly TRBD2 (6 bases). Germline CDR1 SGHAT, CDR2 FQNNGV. The CDR3 has 12 residues. The V end lost 5 bases, the J end lost 8 bases, and 10 bases lay between the germline ends. This chain's CDR3 is CASSPSGHEQFF. The CDR3 nucleotides read TGTGCCAGCAGCCCGAGCGGGCATGAGCAGTTCTTC.

The chain uses TRBV29-1 and TRBJ2-7, with D possibly being TRBD2 (6 bases). Germline CDR1 reads SQVTM; CDR2 reads ANQGSEA. The CDR3 is 14 residues long. V lost 0 bases to trimming and J lost 1 base, with 10 bases between them. Here the CDR3 reads CSVEDTEGSYEQYF. The CDR3 DNA sequence: TGCAGCGTTGAAGACACGGAGGGGTCCTACGAGCAGTACTTC.

The rearrangement links TRBV9 to TRBJ2-7; maybe TRBD2 (7 bases). With 0 bases removed from V and 3 bases from J, the gap between germline ends came to 16 bases. Looked up from germline, CDR1 is SGDLS and CDR2 is YYNGEE. This CDR3 comprises 16 residues. In DNA form, the CDR3 reads TGTGCCAGCAGCGTAGACCGCGGGGGCTCTCTCTACGAGCAGTACTTC. As protein: CASSVDRGGSLYEQYF.